Below, one T cell receptor beta chain is given with its context. The data are from a study of CD8 T cells in ankylosing spondylitis. The CDR3 is made up of 14 amino acids. Germline lookup yields CDR1 MNHEY and CDR2 SMNVEV (reference sequence). After removal of 3 bases from V and 4 bases from J, the junction contained 6 bases not matched to a gene. MiXCR was run by TCRdb on the 5' RACE reads, yielding one entry per CDR3 protein. This sample yields about 160,000 distinct CDR3 sequences, of which around a tenth are seen a single time; about 16% belongs to the top ten. The sequencing sample was made of blood, either unsorted or a sorted T cell fraction (not recorded which). V is TRBV27 and J is TRBJ2-7; 7 bases align to TRBD2. This TCR came from a female donor with ankylosing spondylitis or in good health (not recorded which). The CDR3 spells CASSFGRERYEQYF. CDR3 bases: TGTGCCAGCAGTTTCGGGCGGGAGCGGTACGAGCAGTACTTC.